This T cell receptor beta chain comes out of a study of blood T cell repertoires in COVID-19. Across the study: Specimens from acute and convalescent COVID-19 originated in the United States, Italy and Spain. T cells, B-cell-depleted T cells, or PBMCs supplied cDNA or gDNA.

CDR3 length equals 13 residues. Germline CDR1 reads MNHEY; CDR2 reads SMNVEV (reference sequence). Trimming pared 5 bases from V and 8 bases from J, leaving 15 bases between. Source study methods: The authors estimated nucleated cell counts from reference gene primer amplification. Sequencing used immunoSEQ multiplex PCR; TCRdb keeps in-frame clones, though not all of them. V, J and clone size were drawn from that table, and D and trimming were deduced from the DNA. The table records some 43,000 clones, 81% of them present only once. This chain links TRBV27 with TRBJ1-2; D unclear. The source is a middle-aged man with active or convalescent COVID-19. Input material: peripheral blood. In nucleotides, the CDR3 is TGTGCCAGCAGTCCCTCAAGGGAGGGCGGCTACACCTTC. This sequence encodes CASSPSREGGYTF.